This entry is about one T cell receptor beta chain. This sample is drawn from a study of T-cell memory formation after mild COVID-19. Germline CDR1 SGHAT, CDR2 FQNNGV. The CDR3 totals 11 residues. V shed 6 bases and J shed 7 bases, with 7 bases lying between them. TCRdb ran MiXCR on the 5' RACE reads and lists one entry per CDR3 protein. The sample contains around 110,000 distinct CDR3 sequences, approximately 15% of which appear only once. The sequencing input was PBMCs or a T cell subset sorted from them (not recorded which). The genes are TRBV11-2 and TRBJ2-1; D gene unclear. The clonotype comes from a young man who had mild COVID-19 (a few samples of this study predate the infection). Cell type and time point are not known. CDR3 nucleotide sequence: TGTGCCAGCAGGGTAATGAATGAGCAGTTCTTC. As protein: CASRVMNEQFF. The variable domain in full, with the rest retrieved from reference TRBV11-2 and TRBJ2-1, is EAGVAQSPRYKIIEKRQSVAFWCNPISGHATLYWYQQILGQGPKLLIQFQNNGVVDDSQLPKDRFSAERLKGVDSTLKIQPAKLEDSAVYLCASRVMNEQFFGPGTRLTVL.